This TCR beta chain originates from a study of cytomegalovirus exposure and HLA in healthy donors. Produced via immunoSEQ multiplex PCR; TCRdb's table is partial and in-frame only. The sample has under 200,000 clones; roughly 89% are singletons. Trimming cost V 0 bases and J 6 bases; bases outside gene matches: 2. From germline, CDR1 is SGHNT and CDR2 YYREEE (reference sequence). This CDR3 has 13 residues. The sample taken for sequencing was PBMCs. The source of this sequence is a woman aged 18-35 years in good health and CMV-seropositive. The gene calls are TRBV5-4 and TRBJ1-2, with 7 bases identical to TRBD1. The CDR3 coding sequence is TGTGCCAGCAGCTTGGAAGGGGGCCATGGCTACACCTTC. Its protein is CASSLEGGHGYTF.